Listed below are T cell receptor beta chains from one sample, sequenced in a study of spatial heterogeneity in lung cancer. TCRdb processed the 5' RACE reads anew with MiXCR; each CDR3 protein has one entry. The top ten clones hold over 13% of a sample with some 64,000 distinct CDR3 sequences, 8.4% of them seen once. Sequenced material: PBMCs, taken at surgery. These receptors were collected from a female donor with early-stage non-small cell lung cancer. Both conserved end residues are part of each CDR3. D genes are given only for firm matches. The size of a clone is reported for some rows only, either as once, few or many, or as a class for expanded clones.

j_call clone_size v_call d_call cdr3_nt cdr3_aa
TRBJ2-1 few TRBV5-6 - TGTGCCAGCAGCAGAACCTCTAATGAGCAGTTCTTC CASSRTSNEQFF
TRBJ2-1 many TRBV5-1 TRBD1 TGCGCCAGCAGCGAGGGACAGGGCGGGAATGAGCAGTTCTTC CASSEGQGGNEQFF
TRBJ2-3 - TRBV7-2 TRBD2 TGTGCCAGCAGTCTAGCGGGGGCACGCACAGATACGCAGTATTTT CASSLAGARTDTQYF
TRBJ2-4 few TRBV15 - TGTGCCACCAGCAGCGATACTAGAAACATTCAGTACTTC CATSSDTRNIQYF
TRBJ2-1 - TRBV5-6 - TGTGCCAGCAGCTTGGGGCTAACCTCGACCTACAATGAGCAGTTCTTC CASSLGLTSTYNEQFF
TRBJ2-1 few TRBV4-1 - TGCGCCAGCAGCCAAGTACGACTAGTTCGGTACAATGAGCAGTTCTTC CASSQVRLVRYNEQFF
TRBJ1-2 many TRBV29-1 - TGCAGCGCCGCGGACAGTCCTAACTATGGCTACACCTTC CSAADSPNYGYTF
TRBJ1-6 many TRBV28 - TGTGCCAGCAGCCTGACAGGCTCCGGGGCACCCCTCCACTTT CASSLTGSGAPLHF
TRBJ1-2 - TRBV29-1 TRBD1 TGCAGCGTCGGCGGGACAGGTCCCTATGGCTACACCTTC CSVGGTGPYGYTF
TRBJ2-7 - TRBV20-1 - TGCAGTGCTAGCGCTCCGGGGCCCTACGAGCAGTACTTC CSASAPGPYEQYF
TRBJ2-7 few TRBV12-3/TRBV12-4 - TGTGCCAGCAGTGAGGGGGGGGTAGCGGCCTACGAGCAGTACTTC CASSEGGVAAYEQYF
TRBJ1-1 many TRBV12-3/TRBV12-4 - TGTGCCAGCAGTTTACCAGGGAACACTGAAGCTTTCTTT CASSLPGNTEAFF
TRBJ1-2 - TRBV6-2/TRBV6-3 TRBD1 TGTGCCAGCCGCTCCTATCCGGGACAGCCCCTTGGCTACACCTTC CASRSYPGQPLGYTF
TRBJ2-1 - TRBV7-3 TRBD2 TGTGCCAGCAGCTCTCTAGCGGGAGCTACCTACAATGAGCAGTTCTTC CASSSLAGATYNEQFF
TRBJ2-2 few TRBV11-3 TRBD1 TGTGCCAGCAGCTTAGGGACAGGGTGGTCCGGGGAGCTGTTTTTT CASSLGTGWSGELFF
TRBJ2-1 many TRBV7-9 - TGTGCCAGCAGCTCGCCCAGCTCCTACAATGAGCAGTTCTTC CASSSPSSYNEQFF
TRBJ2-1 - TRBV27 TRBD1 TGTGCCAGCAGCCCGGACAGGGGATCCTACAATGAGCAGTTCTTC CASSPDRGSYNEQFF
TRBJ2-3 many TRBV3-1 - TGTGCCAGCAGCCCCCTGACTAGCACAGATACGCAGTATTTT CASSPLTSTDTQYF
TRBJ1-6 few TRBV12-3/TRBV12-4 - TGTGCCAGCACGGGGGGGAAGTCACCCCTCCACTTT CASTGGKSPLHF
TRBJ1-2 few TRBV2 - - CASSFGPGGSDYGYTF